These 27 T cell receptor beta chains originate from one sample sequenced in a study of T cells after yellow fever vaccination. Using its own MiXCR run on the 5' RACE reads, TCRdb lists one record per CDR3 protein. The table includes under 600,000 distinct CDR3 sequences, around a fifth detected once. Sequences were derived from PBMCs, sampled roughly 23 days after the first yellow fever vaccination. These receptors were collected from a man younger than 35 who received the YFV17D yellow fever vaccine.

The J gene is TRBJ2-7, the V gene TRBV6-2 or TRBV6-3, with 10 bases lining up with TRBD1. V lost 10 bases and J lost 6; bases outside the gene matches: 12. This CDR3 is 14 amino acids long. Germline CDR1 is MNHEY and CDR2 is SVGEGT. Written as DNA, the CDR3 is TGTGCCACCCTTTGGGACAGGGGACGGTTCGAGCAGTACTTC. Translating gives CATLWDRGRFEQYF.

There are a few counts of this clonotype. The rearrangement joins TRBV28 to TRBJ1-2; D call uncertain. Germline V gene data show CDR1 as MDHEN and CDR2 as SYDVKM. This CDR3 region has 18 residues. The V end was cut by 6 bases, the J end by 2 bases, with 25 bases between. The CDR3 is CASRSDAVLFLKNYGYTF. DNA of the CDR3: TGTGCCAGCAGATCTGATGCAGTCCTCTTTCTCAAAAACTATGGCTACACCTTC.

The chain uses TRBV7-2 and TRBJ2-4, with D perhaps TRBD2 (7 bases). The germline gives CDR1 SGHTA, CDR2 FQGNSA. CDR3 length equals 13 residues. V lost 8 bases to trimming and J lost 7 bases, with 15 bases between them. CDR3 sequence reads: CASGGAGMNIQYF. The CDR3 DNA is TGTGCCAGCGGGGGGGCAGGGATGAACATTCAGTACTTC.

The chain couples TRBV11-2 to TRBJ2-1; D is uncertain. Trimming shortened V by 7 bases and J by 2 bases, and 15 bases separated the two germline ends. The CDR3 spans 15 residues. In germline, CDR1 is SGHAT, CDR2 FQNNGV. This CDR3 is CASNNLFSPYNEQFF. CDR3 nucleotides: TGTGCCAGCAACAACCTTTTCAGCCCCTACAATGAGCAGTTCTTC. Based on the CDR3 plus reference TRBV11-2 and TRBJ2-1, the full variable domain is EAGVAQSPRYKIIEKRQSVAFWCNPISGHATLYWYQQILGQGPKLLIQFQNNGVVDDSQLPKDRFSAERLKGVDSTLKIQPAKLEDSAVYLCASNNLFSPYNEQFFGPGTRLTVL.

The chain employs TRBV4-1 and TRBJ2-1; D may be TRBD2 (6 bases). Trimming pared 7 bases from V and 0 bases from J, leaving 19 bases between. Germline assignment: CDR1 MGHRA and CDR2 YSYEKL. CDR3 length: 17 amino acids. CDR3: CASTNPGDIASYNEQFF. CDR3 DNA sequence: TGCGCCAGCACCAACCCGGGGGATATTGCCTCCTACAATGAGCAGTTCTTC.

This clonotype has only a few counts. The chain recombines TRBV7-6 with TRBJ2-2; 7 positions match TRBD2. The CDR3 consists of 14 residues. V lost 5 bases to trimming and J lost 3 bases; unmatched junction nucleotides: 3. CDR1 and CDR2 (germline): SGHVS, FNYEAQ. CDR3 nucleotide sequence: TGTGCCAGCAGCCCGGCGGGGGACACCGGGGAGCTGTTTTTT. Protein: CASSPAGDTGELFF. Variable domain in full (rest from reference TRBV7-6 and TRBJ2-2): GAGVSQSPRYKVTKRGQDVALRCDPISGHVSLYWYRQALGQGPEFLTYFNYEAQQDKSGLPNDRFSAERPEGSISTLTIQRTEQRDSAMYRCASSPAGDTGELFFGEGSRLTVL.

The chain recombines TRBV7-9 with TRBJ2-7; no definite D call. The CDR3 has 12 residues. Germline CDR1 reads SEHNR; CDR2 reads FQNEAQ (reference sequence). V gave up 5 bases and J gave up 5 bases, with 10 bases separating them. The CDR3 nucleotides read TGTGCCAGCAGCCCCCGACGGAACGAGCAGTACGTC. It is translated as CASSPRRNEQYV.

The genes are TRBV20-1 and TRBJ2-3, with D perhaps TRBD1 (5 bases). Germline V gene lookup returns CDR1 DFQATT and CDR2 SNEGSKA (reference sequence). The CDR3 runs to 13 residues. The CDR3 sequence is CSAVGAITDTQYF. The CDR3 DNA reads as TGCAGCGCAGTTGGGGCTATCACAGATACGCAGTATTTT.

The sample holds many counts of this clonotype. The gene calls are TRBV4-3 and TRBJ2-2; maybe TRBD1 (6 bases). Germline values: CDR1 LGHNA, CDR2 YSLEER. The V gene lost 4 bases and the J gene lost 5 bases, with 8 bases spanning the gap. This CDR3 has 13 amino acids. For the CDR3, the DNA is TGCGCCAGCAGCCCGCAGGGGACCGGGGAGCTGTTTTTT. Translation gives CASSPQGTGELFF.

In its sample, this clonotype was seen many times. V gene TRBV5-1 combines with J gene TRBJ2-1; the D gene is possibly TRBD2 (6 bases). This CDR3 has 13 amino acids. V was pared by 3 bases and J by 9 bases, with 13 bases between. In germline, CDR1 is SGHRS, CDR2 YFSETQ. CDR3 protein: CASSSDVGGEQFF. For the CDR3, the DNA is TGCGCCAGCAGCTCGGACGTGGGAGGTGAGCAGTTCTTC.

Of note for this clonotype: The conserved phenylalanine or tryptophan normally closing the CDR3 is absent here, so this likely arose from a read error. V usage is TRBV12-3 or TRBV12-4 and J usage is TRBJ2-3, with TRBD2 identical over 11 bases. J gave up 4 bases and V 5 bases, and 8 bases lay outside the gene matches. This CDR3 contains 16 residues. Written as DNA, the CDR3 is TGTGCCAGCAGTAAAGTAGCGGGGGGGCCAGCAGATACGCAGTATTCT. It encodes CASSKVAGGPADTQYS.

This clonotype was picked up a small number of times. This chain uses TRBV28 with TRBJ2-1, with D unresolved. Germline values: CDR1 MDHEN, CDR2 SYDVKM. The CDR3 loop spans 15 amino acids. Trimming shortened V by 2 bases and J by 0 bases, and 8 bases separated the two germline ends. The CDR3 sequence: CASSLIFGSYNEQFF. The DNA for the CDR3 is TGTGCCAGCAGTTTAATCTTCGGCTCCTACAATGAGCAGTTCTTC.

The chain carries TRBV7-9 and TRBJ1-1, with D possibly matching TRBD1 (5 bases). The CDR3 is made up of 13 amino acids. The germline V and J ends were trimmed by 5 bases and 4 bases, with 11 bases remaining between them. CDR1 and CDR2 (germline): SEHNR, FQNEAQ (reference sequence). CDR3 region: CASSPVGGTEAFF. The DNA of the CDR3 is TGTGCCAGCAGCCCTGTGGGGGGCACTGAAGCTTTCTTT. The full variable domain, rest sourced from reference TRBV7-9 and TRBJ1-1, is DTGVSQNPRHKITKRGQNVTFRCDPISEHNRLYWYRQTLGQGPEFLTYFQNEAQLEKSRLLSDRFSAERPKGSFSTLEIQRTEQGDSAMYLCASSPVGGTEAFFGQGTRLTVV.

The V gene is TRBV3-1, the J gene TRBJ2-5; D uncertain. The CDR3 has 13 amino acids. Trimming shortened V by 2 bases and J by 1 base, and 5 bases separated the two germline ends. Germline loops: CDR1 LGHDT, CDR2 YNNKEL (reference sequence). The CDR3, as DNA: TGTGCCAGCAGCCAAATCCTCCAAGAGACCCAGTACTTC. Translation gives CASSQILQETQYF.

This clonotype was recorded at least ten times. V is TRBV5-1 and J is TRBJ2-7; a weak D match, TRBD1 (6 bases). Germline V gives CDR1 SGHRS, CDR2 YFSETQ. Between the trimmed V and J ends, which lost 5 bases and 3 bases, there was a span of 18 bases. There are 15 residues in the CDR3. The DNA for the CDR3 is TGCGCCAGCAGATCTACTCCCGAAGGGGGCTACGAGCAGTACGTC. This gives the protein CASRSTPEGGYEQYV.

The chain has TRBV7-6 and TRBJ2-1, with 12 nucleotides matching TRBD2. V was pared by 3 bases and J by 2 bases, with 8 bases of the junction left unmatched. The CDR3 is 18 amino acids. Germline CDR1 is SGHVS and CDR2 is FNYEAQ. The chain's CDR3 is CASSLLLAGGRPYNEQFF. The CDR3 bases are TGTGCCAGCAGCTTGCTACTAGCGGGGGGCCGCCCCTACAATGAGCAGTTCTTC.

CDR3 nucleotide sequence: TGTGCCAGCAGTTACTCGAGAGCGGCTAGCACAGATACGCAGTATTTT. It translates to CASSYSRAASTDTQYF. V gene TRBV6-5 combines with J gene TRBJ2-3, with a tentative D call TRBD2 (5 bases). Deletions cut 0 bases from V and 0 bases from J, with 10 bases between. The V gene's germline CDR1 is MNHEY and CDR2 SVGAGI. CDR3 length: 16 residues.

This clonotype was counted a few times. The rearrangement joins TRBV9 to TRBJ2-2; TRBD2 matches at 10 bases. J gave up 5 bases and V 6 bases, and 19 bases lay outside the gene matches. The germline V gene has CDR1 SGDLS and CDR2 YYNGEE. The CDR3 is 19 amino acids. Here the CDR3 reads CASTAGTSASPRGTGELFF. In DNA form, the CDR3 reads TGTGCCAGCACCGCCGGGACTAGCGCGTCCCCAAGGGGAACCGGGGAGCTGTTTTTT.

The sample holds a few counts of this clonotype. This rearrangement joins TRBV19 to TRBJ1-2; D is unclear. Germline-derived CDR1 and CDR2 are LNHDA and SQIVND (reference sequence). CDR3 length: 12 amino acids. Trimming took off 8 bases at V and 8 bases at J, with 15 bases between the two ends. CDR3 loop: CASSSRAGGYTF. The CDR3 DNA sequence: TGTGCCAGTTCATCGAGGGCCGGGGGCTACACCTTC.

The chain combines TRBV9 with TRBJ2-3; no clear D. V lost 7 bases and J 4 bases, leaving 16 bases between the germline ends. CDR1 is SGDLS, CDR2 YYNGEE, per germline. The CDR3 length is 14 residues. For the CDR3, the DNA is TGTGCCAGCGCTGACTCCGACGCTCCAGATACGCAGTATTTT. Translating it yields CASADSDAPDTQYF.

The CDR3 bases are TGTGCCAGCAGTTACGTGGGAGGGATGAACACCGGGGAGCTGTTTTTT. It translates to CASSYVGGMNTGELFF. This chain connects TRBV6-5 to TRBJ2-2; TRBD2 matches 7 bases. In germline, CDR1 is MNHEY, CDR2 SVGAGI. The CDR3 contains 16 residues. Unmatched junction bases numbered 4, after V lost 2 bases and J lost 1 base.

The V and J genes are TRBV30 and TRBJ1-2, with 7 bases identical to TRBD1. The J segment lost 8 bases and the V segment lost 5 bases, leaving 11 bases of the junction unmatched. CDR3 length: 13 amino acids. The germline V gene has CDR1 GTSNPN and CDR2 SVGIG (reference sequence). DNA of the CDR3: TGTGCCTGGCGCTACGGGACAGTTGGCGGCTACACCTTC. Translating gives CAWRYGTVGGYTF.

This sequence joins TRBV27 and TRBJ2-6; 8 bases agree with TRBD1. Losses at the gene ends were 6 bases for V and 3 bases for J; bases not matched to a gene: 10. The germline CDR1 and CDR2 sequences are MNHEY and SMNVEV (reference sequence). The CDR3 consists of 17 residues. CDR3 nucleotides: TGTGCCAGCAGCCGTAACCCGACAGGGGATGGGGCCAACGTCCTGACTTTC. This gives the protein CASSRNPTGDGANVLTF. The full variable domain, rest sourced from reference TRBV27 and TRBJ2-6, is EAQVTQNPRYLITVTGKKLTVTCSQNMNHEYMSWYRQDPGLGLRQIYYSMNVEVTDKGDVPEGYKVSRKEKRNFPLILESPSPNQTSLYFCASSRNPTGDGANVLTFGAGSRLTVL.

This chain joins TRBV6-2 or TRBV6-3 and TRBJ2-7, with D uncertain. This CDR3 has 12 residues. Trimming took off 3 bases at V and 5 bases at J, with 8 bases between the two ends. Germline V lookup: CDR1 MNHEY, CDR2 SVGEGT. In nucleotides, the CDR3 is TGTGCCAGCAGTTATAGGTGGGACGAGCAGTACTTC. It is translated as CASSYRWDEQYF.

The rearrangement uses TRBV5-4 and TRBJ2-2, with 9 bases matching TRBD1. After removal of 7 bases from V and 2 bases from J, the junction contained 9 bases not matched to a gene. Germline V gene lookup returns CDR1 SGHNT and CDR2 YYREEE (reference sequence). CDR3 length: 16 residues. The CDR3 is CASGPEDRGNTGELFF. In DNA form, the CDR3 reads TGTGCCAGCGGCCCCGAGGACAGGGGAAACACCGGGGAGCTGTTTTTT.

This chain joins TRBV4-2 and TRBJ1-6; D unresolved. Germline V gene sequence: CDR1 LGHNA, CDR2 YNFKEQ. This CDR3 is built from 17 residues. Trimming pared 5 bases from V and 9 bases from J, leaving 23 bases between. CDR3 sequence reads: CASSSTGPQEWASPLHF. The CDR3 nucleotides are TGTGCCAGCAGCTCTACCGGGCCCCAAGAGTGGGCTTCACCCCTCCACTTT.

V and J are TRBV20-1 and TRBJ2-5, with a possible D match to TRBD2 (6 bases). Trimming took off 0 bases at V and 5 bases at J, with 13 bases between the two ends. The CDR3 has 14 residues. From germline, CDR1 is DFQATT and CDR2 SNEGSKA (reference sequence). CDR3 DNA: TGCAGTGCTAGAGATCTGGGAGGACGGGAGACCCAGTACTTC. Translation gives CSARDLGGRETQYF.